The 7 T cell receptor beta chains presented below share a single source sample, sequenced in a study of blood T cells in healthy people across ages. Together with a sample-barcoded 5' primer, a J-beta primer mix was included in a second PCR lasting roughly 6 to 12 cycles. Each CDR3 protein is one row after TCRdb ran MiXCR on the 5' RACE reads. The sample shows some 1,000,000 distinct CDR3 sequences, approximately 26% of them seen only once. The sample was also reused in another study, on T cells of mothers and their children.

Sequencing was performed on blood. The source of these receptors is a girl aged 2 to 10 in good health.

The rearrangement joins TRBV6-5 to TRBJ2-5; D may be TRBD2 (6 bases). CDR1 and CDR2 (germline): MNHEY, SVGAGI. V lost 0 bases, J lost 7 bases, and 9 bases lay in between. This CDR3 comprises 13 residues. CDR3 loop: CASSYSGDSTQYF. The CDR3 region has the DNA TGTGCCAGCAGTTACTCGGGGGACTCGACCCAGTACTTC.

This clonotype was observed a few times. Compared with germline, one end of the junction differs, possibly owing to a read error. Here the CDR3 reads CVSSEFNRNQPQHF. DNA for the CDR3: TGTGTCAGCAGTGAATTTAATCGGAATCAGCCCCAGCATTTT. This chain links TRBV25-1 with TRBJ1-5, with no clear D. The length of the CDR3 is 14 residues. Germline V gene data show CDR1 as MGHDK and CDR2 as SYGVNS. Combining the CDR3 with reference TRBV25-1 and TRBJ1-5 gives the whole variable domain EADIYQTPRYLVIGTGKKITLECSQTMGHDKMYWYQQDPGMELHLIHYSYGVNSTEKGDLSSESTVSRIRTEHFPLTLESARPSHTSQYLCVSSEFNRNQPQHFGDGTRLSIL.

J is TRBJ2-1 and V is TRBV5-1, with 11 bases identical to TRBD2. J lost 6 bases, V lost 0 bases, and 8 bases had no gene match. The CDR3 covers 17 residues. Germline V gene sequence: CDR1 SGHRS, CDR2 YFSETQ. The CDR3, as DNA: TGCGCCAGCAGCTTGGGACTAGCGGGAATAATTGGCAATGAGCAGTTCTTC. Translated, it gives CASSLGLAGIIGNEQFF.

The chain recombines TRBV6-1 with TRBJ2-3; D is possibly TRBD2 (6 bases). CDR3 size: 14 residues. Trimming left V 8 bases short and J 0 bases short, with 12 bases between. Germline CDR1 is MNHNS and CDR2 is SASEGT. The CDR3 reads CASGREASTDTQYF. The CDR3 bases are TGTGCCAGCGGGCGGGAAGCCAGCACAGATACGCAGTATTTT.

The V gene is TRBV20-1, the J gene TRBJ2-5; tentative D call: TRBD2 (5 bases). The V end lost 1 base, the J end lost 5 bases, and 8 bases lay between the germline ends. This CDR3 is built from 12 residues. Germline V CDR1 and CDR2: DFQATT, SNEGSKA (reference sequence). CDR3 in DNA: TGCAGTGCTAGAGTGGAGGTGGAGACCCAGTACTTC. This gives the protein CSARVEVETQYF.

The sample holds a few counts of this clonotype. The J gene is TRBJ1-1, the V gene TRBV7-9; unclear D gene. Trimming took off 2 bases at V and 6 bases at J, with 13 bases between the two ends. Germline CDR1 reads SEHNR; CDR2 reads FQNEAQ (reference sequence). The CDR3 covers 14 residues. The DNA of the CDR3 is TGTGCCAGCAGCTTACGGTACGGGGTCCCTGAAGCTTTCTTT. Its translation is CASSLRYGVPEAFF.

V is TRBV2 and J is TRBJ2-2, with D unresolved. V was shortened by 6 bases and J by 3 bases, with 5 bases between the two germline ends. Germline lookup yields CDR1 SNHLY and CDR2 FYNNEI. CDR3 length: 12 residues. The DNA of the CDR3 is TGTGCCAGCAGACCATACACCGGGGAGCTGTTTTTT. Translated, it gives CASRPYTGELFF.